One T cell receptor beta chain is described in this entry. A single base is all that separates this from a far larger clone, so a read error is likely. V dropped 5 bases and J dropped 6; count of bases not matched to a gene: 10. This CDR3 spans 16 amino acids. Prior chemotherapy, radiotherapy and other malignancies were absent; CT and PET/CT showed node-negative disease. These data are taken from a study of prognosis after radiotherapy for stage I lung cancer. The wider study: Patient ages ran from 53 to 84, with a median of roughly 77 years, and the group had roughly 13 men and over 5 women.

CDR3 of TCR beta was amplified from genomic DNA via a two-round multiplex PCR. Every TRBV and TRBJ gene had its own specific primer in first-round PCR. A single record per CDR3 protein comes from TCRdb applying MiXCR to the multiplex PCR reads. The sample consists of 22,000 or so distinct CDR3 sequences, around two fifths of them appearing once. This clonotype originated in a donor over 45 with non-small cell lung cancer. V gene TRBV6-7 combines with J gene TRBJ2-3; 11 nucleotides agree with TRBD2. TRBV6-7 is noted as an ORF with a role that remains uncertain. Sample: PBMCs, taken before or after stereotactic body radiation therapy (not recorded which). CDR3 amino acids: CASSDFSGGAPDTQYF. The DNA of the CDR3 is TGTGCCAGCAGTGATTTTAGCGGGGGGGCACCCGATACGCAGTATTTT.